Following are 27 T cell receptor beta chains from one sample sequenced in a study of identical twins. TCRdb re-called the 5' RACE reads through MiXCR, storing one row per CDR3 protein. The sample consists of around 1.7 million distinct CDR3 sequences, roughly 35% of them appearing once. The sample consisted of cord blood. Every receptor here comes from a newborn girl in good health.

This clonotype turned up a few times. In nucleotides, the CDR3 is TGTGCCAGCAGTTACCGACAGGGTAACGAGCAGTACTTC. Its protein product is CASSYRQGNEQYF. This chain joins TRBV6-2 or TRBV6-3 and TRBJ2-7; 7 bases map to TRBD1. The CDR3 runs to 13 residues. With 2 bases clipped from V and 5 bases from J, the junction kept 3 bases outside the gene matches. Germline CDR1 and CDR2: MNHEY and SVGEGT.

About this clonotype itself: An end of the junction does not agree with germline; a read error may underlie this. This chain uses TRBV10-3 with TRBJ1-2, with 7 bases that match TRBD1. This CDR3 has 13 amino acids. The germline CDR1 and CDR2 sequences are ENHRY and SYGVKD. CDR3 nucleotides: TGTGCCATCAGTGAGGGGACAGCCTATGGCTGCACCTTC. Amino acids: CAISEGTAYGCTF.

The chain links TRBV20-1 to TRBJ1-6, with D possibly TRBD1 on 6 matching bases. V shed 5 bases and J shed 3 bases, with 20 bases lying between them. CDR1 is DFQATT and CDR2 is SNEGSKA in the germline V gene (reference sequence). This CDR3 contains 17 residues. The CDR3 DNA reads as TGCAGTGCTCCGAACCTAAACAGGGACTACTATAATTCACCCCTCCACTTT. Residues: CSAPNLNRDYYNSPLHF.

This clonotype occurred a few times. The rearrangement joins TRBV20-1 to TRBJ2-7; 11 nucleotides match TRBD2. The J call could be wrong; TRBJ2-5 is a better fit for the DNA end. This CDR3 spans 16 amino acids. Germline CDR1 is DFQATT and CDR2 is SNEGSKA (reference sequence). In DNA, the CDR3 is TGCAGTGCTAGAGACCCTAGCGGGGGGTCCGAAGAGACCCAGTACTTC. Translation gives CSARDPSGGSEETQYF.

This rearrangement joins TRBV12-3 or TRBV12-4 to TRBJ1-2; TRBD1 might be the D (6 bases). This CDR3 comprises 14 residues. Trimming cost V 7 bases and J 8 bases, with 20 bases left between them. CDR3 in amino acids: CASNSPAGESGYTF. CDR3 DNA sequence: TGTGCCAGCAACTCCCCTGCAGGGGAGAGCGGCTACACCTTC.

This clonotype was seen more than once but under ten times. The chain links TRBV20-1 to TRBJ2-5, with 8 bases that match TRBD2. CDR3 size: 17 residues. With V trimmed by 8 bases and J by 1 base, 18 bases remained unmatched. The germline gives CDR1 DFQATT, CDR2 SNEGSKA (reference sequence). CDR3 sequence: CSSRGGLSGTLQETQYF. CDR3 DNA sequence: TGCAGTTCAAGAGGAGGGCTTAGCGGGACCCTCCAAGAGACCCAGTACTTC.

Worth noting for this clonotype: One junction end disagrees with the germline gene, perhaps due to a read error. The J gene is TRBJ2-5, the V gene TRBV2; 9 positions match TRBD1. The CDR3 contains 14 residues. Germline CDR1 and CDR2: SNHLY and FYNNEI. CDR3 loop: CASSVNRGQEIQYF. CDR3 DNA sequence: TGTGCCAGCAGCGTAAACAGGGGGCAGGAGATCCAGTACTTC.

In its sample, this clonotype was seen a few times. The V and J genes are TRBV5-1 and TRBJ2-5; D is possibly TRBD1 (6 bases). The CDR3 sequence is 15 residues long. Germline V lookup: CDR1 SGHRS, CDR2 YFSETQ. V was clipped by 4 bases and J by 2 bases, with 15 bases between them. CDR3 nucleotides: TGCGCCAGCAGCCCCCGGACAGCTATTCAAGAGACCCAGTACTTC. Translation gives CASSPRTAIQETQYF.

The rearrangement links TRBV20-1 to TRBJ2-5; D remains unclear. The germline V and J ends were trimmed by 3 bases and 0 bases, with 11 bases remaining between them. Germline V lookup: CDR1 DFQATT, CDR2 SNEGSKA (reference sequence). CDR3 length: 14 residues. This CDR3 reads CSASVDTYQETQYF. The DNA of the CDR3 is TGCAGTGCTAGTGTAGATACGTACCAAGAGACCCAGTACTTC.

This clonotype turned up a few times. The V gene is TRBV10-3, the J gene TRBJ1-6; 9 bases line up with TRBD1. The germline V gene encodes CDR1 ENHRY and CDR2 SYGVKD. This CDR3 has 14 amino acids. V was clipped by 2 bases and J by 7 bases; unmatched bases: 0. The CDR3 region has the DNA TGTGCCATCAGTGAGACAGGGGGCAATTCACCCCTCCACTTT. This sequence encodes CAISETGGNSPLHF.

This chain connects TRBV5-8 to TRBJ2-1; D is undetermined. Near its end, the DNA agrees better with TRBJ2-7, so the J call may be wrong. This CDR3 spans 15 amino acids. Germline values: CDR1 SGHTS, CDR2 YDEGEE. The CDR3 DNA is TGTGCCAGCAGCAGAGCGTCCCTCCCCAACAATGAGCAGTACTTC. It is translated as CASSRASLPNNEQYF.

V is TRBV27 and J is TRBJ1-4, with TRBD1 identical over 8 bases. Looked up from germline, CDR1 is MNHEY and CDR2 is SMNVEV (reference sequence). CDR3 size: 14 residues. J was trimmed by 7 bases and V by 5 bases; bases with no gene match: 6. CDR3 sequence reads: CASSGRGQTEKLFF. The CDR3 coding sequence is TGTGCCAGCAGTGGCAGGGGGCAGACTGAAAAACTGTTTTTT.

This sequence joins TRBV24-1 and TRBJ2-3, with 10 bases lining up with TRBD2. Trimming took 4 bases from V and 2 from J; bases not matched to a gene: 5. The CDR3 runs to 16 residues. Germline lookup yields CDR1 KGHDR and CDR2 SFDVKD. CDR3 sequence reads: CATSDRGLAVTDTQYF. The CDR3 DNA follows: TGTGCCACCAGTGACCGCGGACTAGCGGTCACAGATACGCAGTATTTT.

This clonotype was picked up many times. The rearrangement joins TRBV29-1 to TRBJ2-5; 7 bases match TRBD2. This CDR3 region has 12 residues. Trimming removed 3 bases from V and 3 bases from J; junction bases left unmatched: 1. Germline V gene data show CDR1 as SQVTM and CDR2 as ANQGSEA. The chain's CDR3 is CSVDGTKETQYF. The CDR3 coding sequence is TGCAGCGTTGATGGGACTAAAGAGACCCAGTACTTC. Full variable domain (outside the CDR3, taken from reference TRBV29-1 and TRBJ2-5): SAVISQKPSRDICQRGTSLTIQCQVDSQVTMMFWYRQQPGQSLTLIATANQGSEATYESGFVIDKFPISRPNLTFSTLTVSNMSPEDSSIYLCSVDGTKETQYFGPGTRLLVL.

This chain links TRBV20-1 with TRBJ1-5; TRBD1 matches at 8 bases. Germline V gives CDR1 DFQATT, CDR2 SNEGSKA (reference sequence). This CDR3 is built from 15 residues. The J segment lost 7 bases and the V segment lost 2 bases, leaving 10 bases of the junction unmatched. The CDR3 region is CSARTRDRGRQPQHF. The CDR3 DNA follows: TGCAGTGCTAGAACTCGTGACAGGGGTCGGCAGCCCCAGCATTTT.

This clonotype has more than one count but fewer than ten. This chain links TRBV20-1 with TRBJ2-6; D is undetermined. Germline CDR1 is DFQATT and CDR2 is SNEGSKA (reference sequence). The CDR3 sequence is 14 residues long. The V end was cut by 5 bases, the J end by 0 bases, with 8 bases between. The chain's CDR3 is CSAWSYSGANVLTF. The CDR3 coding sequence is TGCAGTGCTTGGAGTTACTCTGGGGCCAACGTCCTGACTTTC.

The genes are TRBV20-1 and TRBJ1-2; 10 bases agree with TRBD1. Trimming cost V 7 bases and J 8 bases; bases outside gene matches: 10. The CDR3 is made up of 13 amino acids. Per the germline V gene, CDR1 is DFQATT and CDR2 is SNEGSKA (reference sequence). CDR3 protein: CSDRQGARRGYTF. The DNA of the CDR3 is TGCAGTGATCGACAGGGGGCGCGTCGGGGCTACACCTTC.

The V call is TRBV6-5, the J call TRBJ2-1; tentative D call: TRBD2 (6 bases). The germline gives CDR1 MNHEY, CDR2 SVGAGI. Trimming cost V 11 bases and J 4 bases, with 18 bases left between them. The CDR3 has 14 residues. CDR3: CAGTGGATYNEQFF. In DNA, the CDR3 is TGTGCCGGCACGGGCGGGGCCACGTACAATGAGCAGTTCTTC.

Only a few counts were recorded for this clonotype. The chain carries TRBV5-1 and TRBJ1-2; maybe TRBD1 (5 bases). The V end lost 1 base, the J end lost 4 bases, and 11 bases lay between the germline ends. Per the germline V gene, CDR1 is SGHRS and CDR2 is YFSETQ. The CDR3 sequence is 14 residues long. The CDR3: CASSLSTVPYGYTF. The CDR3 DNA is TGCGCCAGCAGCTTGTCGACAGTCCCCTATGGCTACACCTTC.

The rearrangement joins TRBV27 to TRBJ2-1; D might be TRBD1 or TRBD2, each matching 5 bases. The CDR3 has 18 residues. Trimming pared 7 bases from V and 1 base from J, leaving 23 bases between. Germline-derived CDR1 and CDR2 are MNHEY and SMNVEV (reference sequence). CDR3 in amino acids: CASNSFFSRGNSYNEQFF. The CDR3 DNA reads TGTGCCAGCAATTCTTTTTTTTCGAGGGGAAATTCCTACAATGAGCAGTTCTTC.

In this sample, this clonotype turned up many times. The chain employs TRBV4-2 and TRBJ2-3, with TRBD2 identical over 9 bases. V gave up 3 bases and J gave up 2 bases; unmatched junction bases: 3. This CDR3 spans 15 amino acids. Per the germline V gene, CDR1 is LGHNA and CDR2 is YNFKEQ. The DNA for the CDR3 is TGTGCCAGCAGCCATACTAGCGGGTACACAGATACGCAGTATTTT. It is translated as CASSHTSGYTDTQYF.

V is TRBV5-8 and J is TRBJ2-7; D possibly corresponds to TRBD1 (6 bases). V was pared by 4 bases and J by 3 bases, with 11 bases between. The CDR3 sequence is 13 residues long. Germline V gene lookup returns CDR1 SGHTS and CDR2 YDEGEE. The CDR3 is CASSQRTDYEQYF. The CDR3 DNA reads as TGTGCCAGCAGCCAAAGGACAGACTACGAGCAGTACTTC.

This clonotype was seen once. The chain employs TRBV29-1 and TRBJ2-2, with TRBD1 identical over 11 bases. Germline V CDR1 and CDR2: SQVTM, ANQGSEA. Unmatched junction bases numbered 2, after V lost 7 bases and J lost 7 bases. There are 12 residues in the CDR3. The DNA for the CDR3 is TGCAGCGCCGGGACAGGGGGCGGGGAGCTGTTTTTT. Encoded protein: CSAGTGGGELFF.

This clonotype showed up just a few times. The chain joins TRBV9 to TRBJ2-3; D perhaps matches TRBD2 (6 bases). The germline gives CDR1 SGDLS, CDR2 YYNGEE. Trimming shortened V by 2 bases and J by 4 bases, and 17 bases separated the two germline ends. This CDR3 region has 16 residues. The DNA of the CDR3 is TGTGCCAGCAGCGTGTTGGACTATTCAGTATCAGATACGCAGTATTTT. Protein product: CASSVLDYSVSDTQYF. The full variable domain, in which reference TRBV9 and TRBJ2-3 provide the parts outside the CDR3, is DSGVTQTPKHLITATGQRVTLRCSPRSGDLSVYWYQQSLDQGLQFLIQYYNGEERAKGNILERFSAQQFPDLHSELNLSSLELGDSALYFCASSVLDYSVSDTQYFGPGTRLTVL.

The chain couples TRBV7-2 to TRBJ2-5; weak D call: TRBD2 (5 bases). The ends were cut back, 5 bases at V and 1 base at J, with 11 bases in the middle. Per germline, CDR1 SGHTA and CDR2 FQGNSA. The CDR3 runs to 14 residues. The DNA of the CDR3 is TGTGCCAGCAGCCGGGCTAGCCCCCAAGAGACCCAGTACTTC. It yields the protein CASSRASPQETQYF.

The gene calls are TRBV12-3 or TRBV12-4 and TRBJ2-3; 9 bases are a match to TRBD1. The CDR3 is 15 residues long. Trimming removed 5 bases from V and 4 bases from J; junction bases left unmatched: 7. Here the CDR3 DNA reads TGTGCCAGCAGTGCCGACAGGGGGTTCGCAGATACGCAGTATTTT. Its protein is CASSADRGFADTQYF.

To note about this clonotype: It may be a read error: a sequence one base away is much more abundant. The genes are TRBV2 and TRBJ2-3; D remains ambiguous. This CDR3 spans 13 amino acids. Germline CDR1 reads SNHLY; CDR2 reads FYNNEI. The CDR3 DNA reads TGTGCCGGCAGTTGGGCTCTCACAGATACGCAGTATTTT. It specifies CAGSWALTDTQYF. Using reference TRBV2 and TRBJ2-3 for the parts outside the CDR3, the full variable domain is EPEVTQTPSHQVTQMGQEVILRCVPISNHLYFYWYRQILGQKVEFLVSFYNNEISEKSEIFDDQFSVERPDGSNFTLKIRSTKLEDSAMYFCAGSWALTDTQYFGPGTRLTVL.